Detailed here is one TCR beta chain. Its matching antigen is unknown. Profiled with immunoSEQ multiplex PCR; TCRdb holds only in-frame clones, not every one. This sample has 430,000 or so clones; 80% to 90% occur once, and the top ten carry about 2.7%. Treatment reported: some 20 received Ad26.COV2.S at low or high dose, single or two shots; 5 received placebo; per-sample allocation not given. Collection of the samples took place on day 63 after the first injection of vaccine or placebo. The data were taken from a study of Ad26.COV2.S vaccination and SARS-CoV-2 variants. This CDR3 is built from 13 residues. Trimming left V 5 bases short and J 3 bases short, with 10 bases between. Germline V gene lookup returns CDR1 SEHNR and CDR2 FQNEAQ (reference sequence). General study results and limits: Assessments of TCR breadth and depth may have underestimated the total T cell responses.

The material was peripheral blood, obtained in a trial of Ad26.COV2.S vaccine versus placebo. The chain uses TRBV7-9 and TRBJ2-5; D unclear. The source is a person between 18 and 59 years old who received the Ad26.COV2.S COVID-19 vaccine or a placebo. The CDR3 is CASSLTAEETQYF. The CDR3 region has the DNA TGTGCCAGCAGCCTCACGGCCGAAGAGACCCAGTACTTC. The variable domain in full, with the rest retrieved from reference TRBV7-9 and TRBJ2-5, is DTGVSQNPRHKITKRGQNVTFRCDPISEHNRLYWYRQTLGQGPEFLTYFQNEAQLEKSRLLSDRFSAERPKGSFSTLEIQRTEQGDSAMYLCASSLTAEETQYFGPGTRLLVL.